Listed here are 16 T cell receptor beta chains from one sample, sequenced in a study of CD8+ T cells in alopecia areata. The treatment: oral pan-JAK inhibitor, 5-10 mg twice daily. Reverse transcribed after extraction, RNA yielded cDNA as the sequencing template. The method was immunoSEQ multiplex PCR; TCRdb's version includes in-frame clones alone and lacks a portion of them. The sample lists about 200,000 clones, roughly 60% occurring once. This specimen was CD4+ T cells sorted from blood, taken at week 24, from a patient treated with tofacitinib. Source of these receptors: a human donor with alopecia areata.

This clone was counted a few times. V is TRBV7-8 and J is TRBJ2-7, with a possible D match to TRBD1 (5 bases). V was cut by 5 bases and J by 0 bases, with 11 bases left in between. Germline values: CDR1 SGHVS, CDR2 FQNEAQ. This CDR3 region has 14 residues. Here the CDR3 reads CASSLDRSSYEQYF. The CDR3 DNA reads TGTGCCAGCAGCCTCGACAGAAGCTCCTACGAGCAGTACTTC.

The chain carries TRBV27 and TRBJ1-2; 8 nucleotides line up with TRBD1. With 5 bases clipped from V and 8 bases from J, the junction kept 4 bases outside the gene matches. Germline V lookup: CDR1 MNHEY, CDR2 SMNVEV (reference sequence). There are 12 residues in the CDR3. CDR3 in DNA: TGTGCCAGCAGTACCAGGGGGCTGGGCTACACCTTC. Protein product: CASSTRGLGYTF.

CDR3 region: CASSPPGTDSNQPQHF. As DNA, the CDR3 is TGTGCCAGCTCACCACCTGGGACAGATAGCAATCAGCCCCAGCATTTT. The rearrangement links TRBV18 to TRBJ1-5; the match to TRBD1 covers 7 bases. The germline V gene has CDR1 KGHSH and CDR2 LQKENI. V was pared by 0 bases and J by 0 bases, with 2 bases of the junction left unmatched. CDR3 size: 16 residues.

This chain connects TRBV19 to TRBJ2-5, with D perhaps being TRBD1 or TRBD2 (6 bases each). Germline values: CDR1 LNHDA, CDR2 SQIVND (reference sequence). The CDR3 length is 14 residues. Trimming pared 3 bases from V and 4 bases from J, leaving 12 bases between. The DNA for the CDR3 is TGTGCCAGTAGTATTCCCGGGGGCGGAGAGACCCAGTACTTC. The encoded protein is CASSIPGGGETQYF.

The chain combines TRBV6-5 with TRBJ1-2, with 9 bases aligning to TRBD1. Trimming at V came to 6 bases and at J to 5 bases, leaving 10 bases not matched to a gene. This CDR3 contains 15 residues. Germline assignment: CDR1 MNHEY and CDR2 SVGAGI. This chain's CDR3 is CASSSQNDRGYGYTF. DNA for the CDR3: TGTGCCAGCAGCTCCCAGAATGACAGGGGGTATGGCTACACCTTC.

The genes are TRBV14 and TRBJ2-6, with no clear D. The germline V and J ends were trimmed by 0 bases and 0 bases, with 12 bases remaining between them. This CDR3 has 18 amino acids. Germline V gene sequence: CDR1 SGHDN, CDR2 FVKESK. CDR3 sequence: CASSQERRSLSGANVLTF. DNA of the CDR3: TGTGCCAGCAGCCAAGAGAGGCGCAGCCTCTCTGGGGCCAACGTCCTGACTTTC.

The chain employs TRBV27 and TRBJ1-1; D ambiguous. Trimming stripped 6 bases from V and 2 bases from J, with 13 bases between. CDR1 MNHEY and CDR2 SMNVEV come from the germline V gene (reference sequence). The CDR3 contains 14 residues. The CDR3 DNA is TGTGCCAGCAGCCAAGAGGGCGGAAACACTGAAGCTTTCTTT. Translation gives CASSQEGGNTEAFF.

This clone has just a few counts. The gene calls are TRBV29-1 and TRBJ1-2; 7 nucleotides line up with TRBD1. The CDR3 is 14 amino acids. Germline V gene sequence: CDR1 SQVTM, CDR2 ANQGSEA. Germline trimming cut 6 bases from V and 8 bases from J; bases unmatched to any gene: 15. The CDR3 spells CSVPRDREYHGYTF. The CDR3 DNA reads TGCAGCGTGCCCCGAGACAGGGAGTATCACGGCTACACCTTC.

The chain uses TRBV30 and TRBJ2-2; 10 bases fit TRBD2. V lost 6 bases to trimming and J lost 1 base; unmatched junction nucleotides: 2. This CDR3 has 14 residues. CDR1 is GTSNPN and CDR2 is SVGIG in the germline V gene (reference sequence). CDR3 sequence reads: CACRTSGNTGELFF. CDR3 DNA: TGTGCCTGCCGGACTAGCGGGAACACCGGGGAGCTGTTTTTT. The full variable domain, with the rest looked up from reference TRBV30 and TRBJ2-2, is SQTIHQWPATLVQPVGSPLSLECTVEGTSNPNLYWYRQAAGRGLQLLFYSVGIGQISSEVPQNLSASRPQDRQFILSSKKLLLSDSGFYLCACRTSGNTGELFFGEGSRLTVL.

V and J are TRBV29-1 and TRBJ2-3; 14 bases agree with TRBD2. CDR3 size: 17 residues. The germline V gene encodes CDR1 SQVTM and CDR2 ANQGSEA. V shed 1 base and J 7 bases; nucleotides not matched to a gene: 10. DNA of the CDR3: TGCAGCGTTGAAGTCCTACGACTAGCGGGGGGGCTTAATACGCAGTATTTT. As protein: CSVEVLRLAGGLNTQYF.

This chain uses TRBV4-3 with TRBJ2-1, with no clear D. Per germline, CDR1 LGHNA and CDR2 YSLEER. V lost 0 bases, J lost 10 bases, and 13 bases lay in between. The CDR3 is 14 residues long. The CDR3, as DNA: TGCGCCAGCAGCCAAGACGGAACCCGTTGGGAGCAGTTCTTC. It specifies CASSQDGTRWEQFF.

The chain recombines TRBV30 with TRBJ2-7; D call uncertain. Germline lookup yields CDR1 GTSNPN and CDR2 SVGIG (reference sequence). The V end was cut by 0 bases, the J end by 0 bases, with 9 bases between. This CDR3 region has 14 residues. The CDR3 bases are TGTGCCTGGAGTGTAGGTGGGTCCTCCTACGAGCAGTACTTC. This encodes CAWSVGGSSYEQYF.

This clone occurred a few times. The V and J genes are TRBV29-1 and TRBJ1-2; D gene ambiguous. This CDR3 region has 13 residues. V shed 5 bases and J shed 6 bases, with 16 bases lying between them. CDR1 SQVTM and CDR2 ANQGSEA come from the germline V gene. The CDR3 DNA reads as TGCAGCGTTCGGCCTTCGGGAACCGATGGCTACACCTTC. Translation gives CSVRPSGTDGYTF.

The rearrangement joins TRBV10-3 to TRBJ2-4; 9 bases fit TRBD2. Germline CDR1 is ENHRY and CDR2 is SYGVKD. This CDR3 is 18 amino acids long. V was clipped by 2 bases and J by 0 bases; unmatched bases: 8. Here the CDR3 DNA reads TGTGCCATCAGTGAGAAGGCTAGCGGGGCCCGAGCCAAAAACATTCAGTACTTC. It specifies CAISEKASGARAKNIQYF.

The genes are TRBV29-1 and TRBJ1-5; D is ambiguous. The length of the CDR3 is 13 residues. V was pared by 5 bases and J by 5 bases, with 13 bases between. Germline values: CDR1 SQVTM, CDR2 ANQGSEA. For the CDR3, the DNA is TGCAGCGTTTCACCGGACGGGGATCAGCCCCAGCATTTT. Translated, it gives CSVSPDGDQPQHF.

This clone came up a few times. The chain combines TRBV7-2 with TRBJ1-3; no clear D gene. Germline assignment: CDR1 SGHTA and CDR2 FQGNSA. The CDR3 has 15 amino acids. V shed 0 bases and J shed 4 bases, with 10 bases lying between them. CDR3 coding DNA: TGTGCCAGCAGCTTAGCCGATTACTCGGGAAACACCATATATTTT. It translates to CASSLADYSGNTIYF.